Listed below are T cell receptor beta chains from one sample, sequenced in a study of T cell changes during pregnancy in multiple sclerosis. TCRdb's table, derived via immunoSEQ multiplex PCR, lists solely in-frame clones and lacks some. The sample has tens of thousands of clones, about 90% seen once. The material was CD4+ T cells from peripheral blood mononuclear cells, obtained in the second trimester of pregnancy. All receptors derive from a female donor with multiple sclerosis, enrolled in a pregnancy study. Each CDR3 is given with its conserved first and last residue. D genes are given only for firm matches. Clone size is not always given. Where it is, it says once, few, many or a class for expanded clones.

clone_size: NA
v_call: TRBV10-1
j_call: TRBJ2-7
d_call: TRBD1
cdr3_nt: TGCGCCAGCAACGAACACAGGGGCGAGCAGTACTTC
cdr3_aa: CASNEHRGEQYF

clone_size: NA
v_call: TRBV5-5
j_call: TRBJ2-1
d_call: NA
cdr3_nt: TGTGCCAGCAGCTTGGTTGGAGGGGCAGGTGAGCAGTTCTTC
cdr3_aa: CASSLVGGAGEQFF

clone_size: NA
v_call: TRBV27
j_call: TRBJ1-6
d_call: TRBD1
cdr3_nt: TGTGCCTCACGCCCCCTAGGGACAGGGGATTCACCCCTCCACTTT
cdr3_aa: CASRPLGTGDSPLHF

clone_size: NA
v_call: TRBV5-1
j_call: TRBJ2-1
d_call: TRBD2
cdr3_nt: TGCGCCAGCAGCCCAGCGGGAGCTTGGGGGCCTTACAATGAGCAGTTCTTC
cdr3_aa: CASSPAGAWGPYNEQFF

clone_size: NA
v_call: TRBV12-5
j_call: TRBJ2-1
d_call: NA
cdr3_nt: TGTGCTAGTGGTTTTCAGGGTCCTAGTGAGCAGTTCTTC
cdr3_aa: CASGFQGPSEQFF

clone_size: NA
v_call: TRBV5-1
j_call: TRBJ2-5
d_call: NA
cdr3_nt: TGCGCCAGCAGCGTATTACCGGGGAGTCAAGAGACCCAGTACTTC
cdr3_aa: CASSVLPGSQETQYF

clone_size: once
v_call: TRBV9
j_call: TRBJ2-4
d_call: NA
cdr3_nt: TGTGCCAGCAGCGTCAGGCGGGGTGACGGCATTCAGTACTTC
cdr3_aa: CASSVRRGDGIQYF

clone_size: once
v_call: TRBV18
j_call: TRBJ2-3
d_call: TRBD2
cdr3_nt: TGTGCCAGCTCACCAACTAGCGGGGGGGCCTCAGATACGCAGTATTTT
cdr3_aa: CASSPTSGGASDTQYF

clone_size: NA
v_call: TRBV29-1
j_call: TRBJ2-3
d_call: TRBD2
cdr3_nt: TGCAGCGTTGAAGGCCTAGCGGGGGCAGATACGCAGTATTTT
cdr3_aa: CSVEGLAGADTQYF

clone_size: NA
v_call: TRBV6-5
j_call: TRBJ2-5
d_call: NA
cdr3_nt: TGTGCCAGCAGTTATCGGACTCAAGAGACCCAGTACTTC
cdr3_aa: CASSYRTQETQYF

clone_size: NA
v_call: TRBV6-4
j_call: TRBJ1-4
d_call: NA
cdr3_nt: TGTGCCAGCAGGTTGGTCCCCCTTGGACAGCGAGCAACTAATGAAAAACTGTTTTTT
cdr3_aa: CASRLVPLGQRATNEKLFF

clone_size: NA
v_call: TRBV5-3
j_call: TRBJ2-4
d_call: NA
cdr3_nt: TGTGCCAGAAGCCCAAGGGGTGTTGGCAAAAACATTCAGTACTTC
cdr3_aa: CARSPRGVGKNIQYF

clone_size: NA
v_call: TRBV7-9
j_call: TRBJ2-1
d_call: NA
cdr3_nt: TGTGCCAGCAGCTTAGGGGCCAACAATGAGCAGTTCTTC
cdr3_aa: CASSLGANNEQFF

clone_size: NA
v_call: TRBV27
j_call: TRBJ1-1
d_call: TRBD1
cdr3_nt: TGTGCCAGCGGGAACAGGGGACCGAACACTGAAGCTTTCTTT
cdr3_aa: CASGNRGPNTEAFF

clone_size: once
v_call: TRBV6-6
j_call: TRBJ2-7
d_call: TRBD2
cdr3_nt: TGTGCCAGCGGTAGCGGGCGCTACGAGCAGTACTTC
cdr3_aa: CASGSGRYEQYF

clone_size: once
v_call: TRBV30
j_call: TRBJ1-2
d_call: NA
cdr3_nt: TGTGCCTGGACCACAGACCGTCCTAACTATGGCTACACCTTC
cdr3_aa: CAWTTDRPNYGYTF

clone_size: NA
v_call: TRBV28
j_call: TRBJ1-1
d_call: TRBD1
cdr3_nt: TGTGCCAGCAGCCCGGGACAGCTCAACACTGAAGCTTTCTTT
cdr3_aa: CASSPGQLNTEAFF

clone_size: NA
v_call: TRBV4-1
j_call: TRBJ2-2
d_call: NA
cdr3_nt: TGCGCCAGCAGCCAAGTTGTGGGAGCCGGGGAGCTGTTTTTT
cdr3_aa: CASSQVVGAGELFF

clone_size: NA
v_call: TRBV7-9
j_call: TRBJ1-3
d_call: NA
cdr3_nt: TGTGCCAGCAGCTTACGGGAAGCTTCTGGAAACACCATATATTTT
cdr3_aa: CASSLREASGNTIYF

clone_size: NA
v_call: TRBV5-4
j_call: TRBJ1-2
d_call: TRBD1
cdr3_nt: TGTGCCAGCAGCTTAGCCATTTTGGGGACAGAAACCTACACCTTC
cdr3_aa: CASSLAILGTETYTF

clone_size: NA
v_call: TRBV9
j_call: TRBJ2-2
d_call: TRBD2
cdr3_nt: TGTGCCAGCAGCGTAGGACTAGCAGAGAACACCGGGGAGCTGTTTTTT
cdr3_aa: CASSVGLAENTGELFF

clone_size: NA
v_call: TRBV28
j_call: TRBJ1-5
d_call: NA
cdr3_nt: TGTGCCAGCAGGACAGGAAAGCCCCAGCATTTT
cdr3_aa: CASRTGKPQHF

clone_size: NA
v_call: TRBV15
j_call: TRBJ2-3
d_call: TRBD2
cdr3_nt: TGTGCCACCAGCCCTCGGACTAGCGGGGGGGCAGGGGATACGCAGTATTTT
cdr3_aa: CATSPRTSGGAGDTQYF

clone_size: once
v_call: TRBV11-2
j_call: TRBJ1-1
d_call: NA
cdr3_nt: TGTGCCAGCAGTATAATACGGTCGAACACTGAAGCTTTCTTT
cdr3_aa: CASSIIRSNTEAFF

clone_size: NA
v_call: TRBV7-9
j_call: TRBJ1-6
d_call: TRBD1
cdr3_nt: TGTGCCAGCAGCACCGGGACAGCTAATTCACCCCTCCACTTT
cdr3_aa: CASSTGTANSPLHF

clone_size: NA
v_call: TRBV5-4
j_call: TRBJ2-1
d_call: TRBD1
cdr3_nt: TGTGCCAGCAGCTACGACCCCAGGGGGCCCTACAATGAGCAGTTCTTC
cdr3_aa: CASSYDPRGPYNEQFF

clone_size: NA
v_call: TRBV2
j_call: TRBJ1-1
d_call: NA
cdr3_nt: TGTGCCAGCAGTGGCCTTGGGGGGAGAACTGAAGCTTTCTTT
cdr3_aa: CASSGLGGRTEAFF

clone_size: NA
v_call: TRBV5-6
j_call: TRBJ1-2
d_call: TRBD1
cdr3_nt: TGTGCCAGCAGCTTGGCCTGGACAGGGACAAACTATGGCTACACCTTC
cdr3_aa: CASSLAWTGTNYGYTF

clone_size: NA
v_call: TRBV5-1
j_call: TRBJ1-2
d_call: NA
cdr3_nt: TGCGCCAGCAGCGTCGCAGGGGCCTATGGCTACACCTTC
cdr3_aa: CASSVAGAYGYTF

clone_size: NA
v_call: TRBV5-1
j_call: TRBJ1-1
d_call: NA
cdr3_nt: TGCGCCAGCAGCTTGGACAGAGTGAACACTGAAGCTTTCTTT
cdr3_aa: CASSLDRVNTEAFF

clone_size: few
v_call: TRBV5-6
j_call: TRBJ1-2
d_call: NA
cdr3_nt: TGTGCCAGCAGCTTTCCAGGGGTAGGCTACACCTTC
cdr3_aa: CASSFPGVGYTF

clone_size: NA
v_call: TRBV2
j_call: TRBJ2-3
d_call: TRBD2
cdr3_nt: TGTGCCAGCAATATGGGTAGCGGGAGGGAAAGCACAGATACGCAGTATTTT
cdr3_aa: CASNMGSGRESTDTQYF

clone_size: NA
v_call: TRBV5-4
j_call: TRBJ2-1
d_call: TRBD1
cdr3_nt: TGTGCCAGCAGCAAACCGGGACAGGGATCTTACAATGAGCAGTTCTTC
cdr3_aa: CASSKPGQGSYNEQFF

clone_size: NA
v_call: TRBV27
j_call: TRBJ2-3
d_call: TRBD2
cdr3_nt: TGTGCCAGCAGTTTATTTGCACTAGCGGGAGATACGCAGTATTTT
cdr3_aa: CASSLFALAGDTQYF

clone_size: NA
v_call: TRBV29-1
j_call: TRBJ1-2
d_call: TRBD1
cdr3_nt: TGCAGCTGCCATTCCAATGACAGGGCAGGAGGCGGCTACACCTTC
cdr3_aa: CSCHSNDRAGGGYTF

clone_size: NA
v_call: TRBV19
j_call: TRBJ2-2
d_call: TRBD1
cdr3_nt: TGTGCCAGTAGTAGACAGGGGCCTACCATCACCGGGGAGCTGTTTTTT
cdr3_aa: CASSRQGPTITGELFF

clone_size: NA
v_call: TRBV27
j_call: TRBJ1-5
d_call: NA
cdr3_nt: TGTGCCAGCGGCCGGGGGGCAGGGAGGCAGCCCCAGCATTTT
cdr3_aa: CASGRGAGRQPQHF

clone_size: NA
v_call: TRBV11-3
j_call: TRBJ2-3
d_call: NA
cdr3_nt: TGTGCCAGCAGCCGTGACAGGTTGGGGGATACGCAGTATTTT
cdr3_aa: CASSRDRLGDTQYF

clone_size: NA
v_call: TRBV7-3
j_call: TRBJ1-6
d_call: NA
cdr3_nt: TGTGCCAGCAGCTTGAATGGAGGGAATAATTCACCCCTCCACTTT
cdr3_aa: CASSLNGGNNSPLHF

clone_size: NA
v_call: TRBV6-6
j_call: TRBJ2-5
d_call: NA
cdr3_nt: TGTGCCAGCAGGCGGGTAATTCAAGAGACCCAGTACTTC
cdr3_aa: CASRRVIQETQYF

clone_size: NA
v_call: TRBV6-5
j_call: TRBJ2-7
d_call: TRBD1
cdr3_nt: TGTGCCAGCAGGGCAGGGGGAAGGTACGAGCAGTACTTC
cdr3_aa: CASRAGGRYEQYF

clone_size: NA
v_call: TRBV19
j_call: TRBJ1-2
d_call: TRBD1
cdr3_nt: TGTGCCAGTAGTGCCGGGACAGCGTATGGCTACACCTTC
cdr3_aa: CASSAGTAYGYTF

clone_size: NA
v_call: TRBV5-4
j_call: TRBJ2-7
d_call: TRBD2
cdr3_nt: TGTGCCAGCAGCTCCGGGACTAGCGGGAGGGTACAGCAGTACTTC
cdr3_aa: CASSSGTSGRVQQYF

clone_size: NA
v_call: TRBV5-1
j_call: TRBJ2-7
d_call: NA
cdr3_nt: TGCGCCAGCAGCTTGGGCCAGGGGAGCTACGAGCAGTACTTC
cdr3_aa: CASSLGQGSYEQYF

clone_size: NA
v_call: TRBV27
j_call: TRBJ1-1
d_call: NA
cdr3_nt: TGTGCCAGCAAACGAGGCCAAACGAACACTGAAGCTTTCTTT
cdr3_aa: CASKRGQTNTEAFF

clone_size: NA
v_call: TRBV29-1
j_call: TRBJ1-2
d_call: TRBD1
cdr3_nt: TGCAGCGGGACAGGGGGCGATGGCTACACCTTC
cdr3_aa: CSGTGGDGYTF

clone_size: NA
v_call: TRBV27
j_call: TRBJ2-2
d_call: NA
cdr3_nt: TGTGCCAGCAGACTGTCGCGGGGAGCTGTTTTT
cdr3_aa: CASRLSRGAVF

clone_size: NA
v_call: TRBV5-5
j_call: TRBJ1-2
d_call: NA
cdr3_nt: TGTGCCAGCAGCTCGGAGCAGGGTCGGTATGGCTACACCTTC
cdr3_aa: CASSSEQGRYGYTF

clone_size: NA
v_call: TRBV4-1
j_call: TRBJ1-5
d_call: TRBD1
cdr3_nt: TGCGCCAGCAGCCTATCACAGGGGGGCAATCAGCCCCAGCATTTT
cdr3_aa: CASSLSQGGNQPQHF

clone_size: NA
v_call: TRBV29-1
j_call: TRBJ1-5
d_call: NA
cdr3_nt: TGCAGCGTGTCCCTCCCCGCGGAGGTACGGGTCTGGGAGAGCAATCAGCCCCAGCATTTT
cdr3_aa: CSVSLPAEVRVWESNQPQHF

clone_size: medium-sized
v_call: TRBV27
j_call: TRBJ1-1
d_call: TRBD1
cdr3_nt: TGTGCCAGCAGATCAGGGGGCACTGAAGCTTTCTTT
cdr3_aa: CASRSGGTEAFF

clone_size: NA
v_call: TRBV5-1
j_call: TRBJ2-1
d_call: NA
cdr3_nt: TGCGCCAGCAGCCTGAACAGGGACAATGAGCAGTTCTTC
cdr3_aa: CASSLNRDNEQFF

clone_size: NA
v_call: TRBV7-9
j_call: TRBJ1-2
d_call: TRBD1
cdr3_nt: TGTGCCAGCAGCTCCGTCTTCCGGGACAGGTCCTATGGCTACACCTTC
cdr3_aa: CASSSVFRDRSYGYTF

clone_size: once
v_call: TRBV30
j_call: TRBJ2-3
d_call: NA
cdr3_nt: TGTGCCTGGGACCAGGGTGGCGGCACAGATACGCAGTATTTT
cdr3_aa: CAWDQGGGTDTQYF

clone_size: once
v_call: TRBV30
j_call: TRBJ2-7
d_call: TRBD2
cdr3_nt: TGTGCCTGGATGCGGGGGGCCTACGAGCAGTACTTC
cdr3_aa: CAWMRGAYEQYF

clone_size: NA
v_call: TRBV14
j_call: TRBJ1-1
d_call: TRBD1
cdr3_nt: TGTGCCAGCAGCCAGGACATTACGACAGGGAAAGTCGCTGAAGCTTTCTTT
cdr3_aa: CASSQDITTGKVAEAFF

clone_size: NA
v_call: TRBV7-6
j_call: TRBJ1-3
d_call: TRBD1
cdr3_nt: TGTGCCAGCAGCTTTGGGCAGGGGGCTGGAAACACCATATATTTT
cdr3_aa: CASSFGQGAGNTIYF

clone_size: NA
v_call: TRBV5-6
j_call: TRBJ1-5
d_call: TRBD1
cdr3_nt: TGTGCCAGCAGCTCAGGGGGCTGGAGCAATCAGCCCCAGCATTTT
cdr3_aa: CASSSGGWSNQPQHF

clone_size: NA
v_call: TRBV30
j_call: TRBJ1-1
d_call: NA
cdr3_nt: TGTGCCTGGAGTGGACAGGACTACACTGAAGCTTTCTTT
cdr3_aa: CAWSGQDYTEAFF